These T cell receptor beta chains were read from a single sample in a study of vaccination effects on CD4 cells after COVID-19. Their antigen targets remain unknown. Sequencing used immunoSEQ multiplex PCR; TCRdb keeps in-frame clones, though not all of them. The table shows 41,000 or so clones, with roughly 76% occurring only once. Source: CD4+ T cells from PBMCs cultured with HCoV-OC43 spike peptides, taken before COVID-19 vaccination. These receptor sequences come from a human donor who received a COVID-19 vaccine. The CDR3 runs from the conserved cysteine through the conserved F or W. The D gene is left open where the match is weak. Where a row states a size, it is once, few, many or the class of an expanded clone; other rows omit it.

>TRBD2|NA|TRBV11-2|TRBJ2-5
TGTGCCAGCAGTCACGAAGCGGGGGGGGCTGCGACCCAGTACTTC
CASSHEAGGAATQYF
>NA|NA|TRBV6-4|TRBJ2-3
TGTGCCAGCAGAGCAGGGCTTGGGGCAGATACGCAGTATTTT
CASRAGLGADTQYF
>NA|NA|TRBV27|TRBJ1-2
TGTGCCAGCAGTTTAATGGGGAGACCAAACTATGGCTACACCTTC
CASSLMGRPNYGYTF
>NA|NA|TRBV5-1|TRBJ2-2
TGCGCCAGCAGTCCCAGGGCCTCGAACACCGGGGAGCTGTTTTTT
CASSPRASNTGELFF
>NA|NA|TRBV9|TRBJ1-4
TGTGCCAGCAGCGTAGTCCAGGATCCACGGGCGGGATTGTTGTTTTTT
CASSVVQDPRAGLLFF
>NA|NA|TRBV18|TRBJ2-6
TGTGCCAGCTCAACACAGGGTAAAAAGTCTGGGGCCAACGTCCTGACTTTC
CASSTQGKKSGANVLTF
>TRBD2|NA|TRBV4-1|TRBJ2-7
TGCGCCAGCAGCCAAACCGGGACTAGCTTCCACGAGCAGTACTTC
CASSQTGTSFHEQYF
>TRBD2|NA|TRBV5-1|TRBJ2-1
TGCGCCAGCAGCTTGGCCCAACTAGCGGGGGGGCCTGGTGAGCAGTTCTTC
CASSLAQLAGGPGEQFF
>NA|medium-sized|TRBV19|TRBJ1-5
TGTGCCAGTAGTCCCCCGGGGGCAAGCAATCAGCCCCAGCATTTT
CASSPPGASNQPQHF
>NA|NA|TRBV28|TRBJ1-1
TGTGCCAGCAGTCCACTGGACTCAACGGGACAAGACACTGAAGCTTTCTTT
CASSPLDSTGQDTEAFF
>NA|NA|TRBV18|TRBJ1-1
TGTGCCAGCTCTCTTCAAGACAGGAACACTGAAGCTTTCTTT
CASSLQDRNTEAFF
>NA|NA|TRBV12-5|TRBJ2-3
TGTGCTAGTGGTTTGGGCCGGGGAGATACGCAGTATTTT
CASGLGRGDTQYF
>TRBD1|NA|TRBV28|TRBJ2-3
TGTGCCAGCCGCGGACAGGGGGCAGATACGCAGTATTTT
CASRGQGADTQYF
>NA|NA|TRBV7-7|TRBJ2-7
TGTGCTAGCAGCCAAGACAGTTCCTACGAGCAGTACTTC
CASSQDSSYEQYF
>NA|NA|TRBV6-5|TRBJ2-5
TGTGCCAGCACCCCGGGGACTCGGGAGACCCAGTACTTC
CASTPGTRETQYF
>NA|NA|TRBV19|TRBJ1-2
TGTGCCAGTAGTCTTGAGTATGGCTACACCTTC
CASSLEYGYTF
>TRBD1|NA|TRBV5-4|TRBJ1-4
TGTGCCAGCAGCAGAGCGGGACAGGGAAAACTGTTTTTT
CASSRAGQGKLFF
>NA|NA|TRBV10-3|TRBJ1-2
TGTGCCATCAGTGAGTCGATGAGGATAGAAGGCTATGGCTACACCTTC
CAISESMRIEGYGYTF
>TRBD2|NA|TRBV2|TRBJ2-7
TGTGCCAGTCGGGCCCCCGGGGGGGGCTACGAGCAGTACTTC
CASRAPGGGYEQYF
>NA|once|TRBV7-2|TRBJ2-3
TGTGCCAGCAGCTTAGGCCCCACAGATACGCAGTATTTT
CASSLGPTDTQYF
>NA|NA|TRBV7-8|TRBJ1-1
TGTGCCAGCAGCTTAGAGAGGGGGATAGGGACTGAAGCTTTCTTT
CASSLERGIGTEAFF
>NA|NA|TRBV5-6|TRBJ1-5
TGTGCCAGCAGCTGGGGGGCGAGCAATCAGCCCCAGCATTTT
CASSWGASNQPQHF
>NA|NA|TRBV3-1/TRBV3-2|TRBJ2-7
TGTGCCAGCAGAGGGACGGGAACCTACGAGCAGTACTTC
CASRGTGTYEQYF
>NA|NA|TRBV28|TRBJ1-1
TGTGCCAGCACCTCACCTTCCAACACTGAAGCTTTCTTT
CASTSPSNTEAFF
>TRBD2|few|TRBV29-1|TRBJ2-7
TGCAGCGTGGGGGACTACAGGTCCACCTACGAGCAGTACTTC
CSVGDYRSTYEQYF
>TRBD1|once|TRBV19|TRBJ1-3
TGTGCCAGTAGTATCCGCCCCACACAGGGGTGGTCTGGAAACACCATATATTTT
CASSIRPTQGWSGNTIYF
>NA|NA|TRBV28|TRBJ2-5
TGTGCCAGCAGTTTGGGGGTGGAGTTAGGGACCCAGTACTTC
CASSLGVELGTQYF
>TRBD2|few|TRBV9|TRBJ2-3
TGTGCCAGCAGCGTTAGCGGGGGATACACAGATACGCAGTATTTT
CASSVSGGYTDTQYF
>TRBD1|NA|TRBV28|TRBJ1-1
TGTGCCAGCAGCCAAAACAAAATGGGACAGGGGGCAGGGAACACTGAAGCTTTCTTT
CASSQNKMGQGAGNTEAFF
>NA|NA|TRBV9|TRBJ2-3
TGTGCCAGCAGCGTAAATCTTAGGACAGATACGCAGTATTTT
CASSVNLRTDTQYF